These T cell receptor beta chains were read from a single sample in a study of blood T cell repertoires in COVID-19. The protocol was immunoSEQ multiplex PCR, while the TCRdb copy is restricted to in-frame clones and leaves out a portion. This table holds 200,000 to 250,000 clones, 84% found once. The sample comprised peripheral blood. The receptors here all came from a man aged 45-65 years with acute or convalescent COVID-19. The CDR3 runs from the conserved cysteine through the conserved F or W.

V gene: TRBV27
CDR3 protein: CASSLSIYNTEAFF

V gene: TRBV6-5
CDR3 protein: CASKFTGNYGYTF

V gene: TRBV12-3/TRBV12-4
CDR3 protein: CASQAGNIQYF

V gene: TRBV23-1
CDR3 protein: CASSHPRTGTSTDTQYF

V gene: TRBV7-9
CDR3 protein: CASSRGSNQPQHF

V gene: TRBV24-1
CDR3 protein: CATSGPTALNQPQHF

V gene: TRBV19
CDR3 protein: CASSSAVNTEAFF

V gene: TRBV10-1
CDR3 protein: CASSEIGYEQYF

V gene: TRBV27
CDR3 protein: CASSLNQGEDTQYF

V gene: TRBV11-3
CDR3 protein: CASSLDRGVGTEAFF

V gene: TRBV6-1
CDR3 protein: CASSESGRPTGELFF

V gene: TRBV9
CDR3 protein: CASSASGIPDTQYF

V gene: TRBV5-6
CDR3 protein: CASTLQGYEQYF

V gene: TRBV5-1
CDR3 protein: CASSLAGGTPLAGYTF

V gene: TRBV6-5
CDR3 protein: CASSYPGQGGAEAFF

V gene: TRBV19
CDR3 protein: CASSGRQGNNEQFF

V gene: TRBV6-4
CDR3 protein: CASSAYLDRVCYGYTF

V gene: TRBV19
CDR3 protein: CASSIDRRRPDSGNTIYF